A selection of T cell receptor beta chains follows, all from one sample in a study of CD8+ T cells in alopecia areata. TCRdb's table, derived via immunoSEQ multiplex PCR, lists solely in-frame clones and lacks some. The sample shows roughly 120,000 clones, roughly two fifths of them seen only once. The sequencing input was CD4+ T cells sorted from blood. Receptor source: a human donor with alopecia areata. CDR3s include the opening cysteine and the closing phenylalanine or tryptophan. The D gene is left open where the match is weak. Not all rows give a size; the values are once, few, many and, for expanded clones, a class.

v_gene,abundance,j_gene,d_gene,CDR3nt,CDR3aa
TRBV18,few,TRBJ2-5,NA,TGTGCCAGCTCACCAAACACCGACAGGAGTGCTTCTTACTTC,CASSPNTDRSASYF
TRBV29-1,few,TRBJ2-3,TRBD2,TGCAGCGCCCGACGACTAGCGGACACAGATACGCAGTATTTT,CSARRLADTDTQYF
TRBV14,NA,TRBJ2-1,NA,TGTGCCAGCAGCCAGGATGTAACAAATGAGCAGTTCTTC,CASSQDVTNEQFF
TRBV11-1,NA,TRBJ2-5,NA,TGTGCCAGCAGCTTAGGAGGGGCCGGGGAGACCCAGTACTTC,CASSLGGAGETQYF
TRBV29-1,NA,TRBJ1-2,NA,TGCAGCTCCGAGGGCGGCGGCTATGGCTACACCTTC,CSSEGGGYGYTF
TRBV7-8,few,TRBJ1-4,NA,TGTGCCAGCAGCCCATCAGGGGCGACTAATGAAAAACTGTTTTTT,CASSPSGATNEKLFF
TRBV23-1,few,TRBJ1-2,NA,TGCGCCAGCAGTCAATCCGCCCCATCGAAGGAGGATGGCTACACCTTC,CASSQSAPSKEDGYTF
TRBV29-1,few,TRBJ2-3,NA,TGCAGCGTTGAGGGCAGAAACACAGATACGCAGTATTTT,CSVEGRNTDTQYF
TRBV29-1,few,TRBJ2-7,TRBD1,TGCAGCGTTCATATAAGACAGGGGTTCACCTACGAGCAGTACTTC,CSVHIRQGFTYEQYF
TRBV28,few,TRBJ2-1,NA,TGTGCCAGCAGCCTGACCGGTGAGCAGTTCTTC,CASSLTGEQFF
TRBV7-2,NA,TRBJ2-5,TRBD1,TGTGCCAGCAGCCCCCGACAGGGGGTGTTCCAAGAGACCCAGTACTTC,CASSPRQGVFQETQYF
TRBV4-1,NA,TRBJ2-2,NA,TGCGCCAGCAGCCCAGTCGACAGGACGACCGGGGAGCTGTTTTTT,CASSPVDRTTGELFF
TRBV6-5,few,TRBJ2-7,TRBD2,TGTGCCAGCACCTCGGGGGGGACTCACTACGAGCAGTACTTC,CASTSGGTHYEQYF
TRBV11-2,few,TRBJ2-7,TRBD1,TGTGCCAGCAGCTTGGGGGACAGGGACTACGAGCAGTACTTC,CASSLGDRDYEQYF
TRBV29-1,NA,TRBJ2-5,NA,TGCAGCGTCCTGGGACCAAGCCAAGAGACCCAGTACTTC,CSVLGPSQETQYF
TRBV27,NA,TRBJ2-1,TRBD2,TGTGCCAGCAGTTTACTAGCGGGGGTCTACAATGAGCAGTTCTTC,CASSLLAGVYNEQFF
TRBV18,few,TRBJ2-3,TRBD2,TGTGCCAGCTCACCCATGACTAGCGGGAGCGGCACAGATACGCAGTATTTT,CASSPMTSGSGTDTQYF
TRBV29-1,NA,TRBJ2-5,NA,TGCAGCGTTGCGCAGGCCATAGAGACCCAGTACTTC,CSVAQAIETQYF
TRBV9,NA,TRBJ1-2,TRBD1,TGTGCCAGCAGCGTAGTGACAGGGGGCAACTATGGCTACACCTTC,CASSVVTGGNYGYTF
TRBV2,NA,TRBJ2-7,TRBD1,TGTGCCAGCAGTGGACAGGGGAGTGAGCAGTACTTC,CASSGQGSEQYF
TRBV29-1,NA,TRBJ1-1,TRBD1,TGCAGCGTTGACGGGCAGGGGGGAGTGAACACTGAAGCTTTCTTT,CSVDGQGGVNTEAFF
TRBV7-9,NA,TRBJ2-5,NA,TGTGCCAGCAGCTTTTTCCAGGGGAAAGAGACCCAGTACTTC,CASSFFQGKETQYF
TRBV29-1,few,TRBJ1-2,NA,TGCAGCGTCCACGGGCAGCGCTTTGGCTACACCTTC,CSVHGQRFGYTF
TRBV2,once,TRBJ1-1,TRBD1,TGTGCCACCCGGGACAGGGGGGACATGAACACTGAAGCTTTCTTT,CATRDRGDMNTEAFF
TRBV14,NA,TRBJ2-5,NA,TGTGCCAGCAGCCAAGAACTAACCGAAGAGACCCAGTACTTC,CASSQELTEETQYF
TRBV30,NA,TRBJ1-5,NA,TGTGCCTGGAGTGTGGAGTCGATCAGCAATCAGCCCCAGCATTTT,CAWSVESISNQPQHF
TRBV29-1,NA,TRBJ2-1,TRBD2,TGCAGCGCTGGGGAGGGCTACAATGAGCAGTTCTTC,CSAGEGYNEQFF
TRBV6-5,NA,TRBJ2-7,TRBD1,TGTGCCAGCAGGGGACAGGGACCCTACGAGCAGTACTTC,CASRGQGPYEQYF
TRBV4-2,NA,TRBJ2-7,TRBD1,TGTGCCAGCAGCCAGCCTGGGACAGGGGACTCCTACGAGCAGTACTTC,CASSQPGTGDSYEQYF
TRBV30,few,TRBJ2-2,NA,TGTGCCTGGAGTACCGTGAGGGGTCACACCGGGGAGCTGTTTTTT,CAWSTVRGHTGELFF
TRBV28,NA,TRBJ1-1,NA,TGTGCCAGCAGTTTGCCGGTACGGAACACTGAAGCTTTCTTT,CASSLPVRNTEAFF
TRBV29-1,NA,TRBJ1-1,TRBD1,TGCAGCGCCGGACAGGGGGTGAACACTGAAGCTTTCTTT,CSAGQGVNTEAFF
TRBV28,few,TRBJ2-5,NA,TGTGCCAGCAGTAGCGGCGACCAAGAGACCCAGTACTTC,CASSSGDQETQYF
TRBV18,NA,TRBJ2-7,NA,TGTGCCAGCTCACCACCTGGGCAGGGGTATGCCGAGCAGTACTTC,CASSPPGQGYAEQYF
TRBV7-6,NA,TRBJ2-1,TRBD2,TGTGCCAGCAGCCCGGATGGCCTAGCGGGAGGGCACCAGTTCTTC,CASSPDGLAGGHQFF
TRBV23-1,NA,TRBJ1-4,NA,TGCGCCAGCAGCCTGGGGGAAAAACTGTTTTTT,CASSLGEKLFF
TRBV5-6,NA,TRBJ2-3,NA,TGTGCCAGCAGTCCTGGGCCGCCGGGTACGCAGTATTTT,CASSPGPPGTQYF
TRBV5-1,NA,TRBJ2-5,TRBD1,TGCGCCAGCAGCTTGACCGGGACAGGGGGCCAAGAGACCCAGTACTTC,CASSLTGTGGQETQYF
TRBV7-8,few,TRBJ2-2,NA,TGTGCCAGCAGTCGAATCTCTCTACAGTGGGGCGGGTTCGGGGAGCTGTTTTTT,CASSRISLQWGGFGELFF
TRBV30,NA,TRBJ2-4,TRBD1,TGTGCCTGGAGCCCGGGACAGGGGATTCAGTACTTC,CAWSPGQGIQYF